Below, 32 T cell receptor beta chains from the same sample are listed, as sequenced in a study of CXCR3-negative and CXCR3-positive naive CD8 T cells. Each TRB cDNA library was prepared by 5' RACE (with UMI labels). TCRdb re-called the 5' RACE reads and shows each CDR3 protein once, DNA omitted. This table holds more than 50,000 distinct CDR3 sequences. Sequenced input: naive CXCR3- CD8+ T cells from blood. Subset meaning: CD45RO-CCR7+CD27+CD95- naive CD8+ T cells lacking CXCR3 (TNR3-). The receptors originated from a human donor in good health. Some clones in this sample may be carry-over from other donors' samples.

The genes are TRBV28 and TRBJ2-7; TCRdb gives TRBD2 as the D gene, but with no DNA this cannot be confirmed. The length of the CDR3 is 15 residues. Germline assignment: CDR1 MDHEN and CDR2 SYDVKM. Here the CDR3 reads CASSYLAGAVYEQYF.

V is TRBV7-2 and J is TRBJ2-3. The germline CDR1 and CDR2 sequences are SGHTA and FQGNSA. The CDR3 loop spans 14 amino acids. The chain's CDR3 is CASSFGSPPDTQYF.

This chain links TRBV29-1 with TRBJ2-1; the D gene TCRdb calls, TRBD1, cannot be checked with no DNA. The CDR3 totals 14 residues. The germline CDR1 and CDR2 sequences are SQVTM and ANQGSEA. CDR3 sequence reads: CSVQAGGTYNEQFF.

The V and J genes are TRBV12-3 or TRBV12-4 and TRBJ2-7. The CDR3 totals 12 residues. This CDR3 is CASSLYVREQYF.

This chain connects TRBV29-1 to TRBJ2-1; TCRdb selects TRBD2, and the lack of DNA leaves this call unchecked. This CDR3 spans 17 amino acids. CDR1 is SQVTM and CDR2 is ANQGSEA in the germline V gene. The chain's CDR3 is CSVEDLGLAGGLNEQFF.

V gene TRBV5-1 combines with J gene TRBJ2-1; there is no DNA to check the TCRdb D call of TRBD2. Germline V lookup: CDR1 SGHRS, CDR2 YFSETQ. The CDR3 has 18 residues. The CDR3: CASSPRGPTSGRNNEQFF. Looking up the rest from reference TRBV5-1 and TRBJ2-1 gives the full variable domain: KAGVTQTPRYLIKTRGQQVTLSCSPISGHRSVSWYQQTPGQGLQFLFEYFSETQRNKGNFPGRFSGRQFSNSRSEMNVSTLELGDSALYLCASSPRGPTSGRNNEQFFGPGTRLTVL.

CDR3 sequence: CASTYPGGGELFF. This sequence joins TRBV28 and TRBJ2-2; as DNA is missing, the TRBD1 call by TCRdb cannot be tested. The V gene's germline CDR1 is MDHEN and CDR2 SYDVKM. The CDR3 contains 13 residues. The full variable domain, completed using reference TRBV28 and TRBJ2-2, is DVKVTQSSRYLVKRTGEKVFLECVQDMDHENMFWYRQDPGLGLRLIYFSYDVKMKEKGDIPEGYSVSREKKERFSLILESASTNQTSMYLCASTYPGGGELFFGEGSRLTVL.

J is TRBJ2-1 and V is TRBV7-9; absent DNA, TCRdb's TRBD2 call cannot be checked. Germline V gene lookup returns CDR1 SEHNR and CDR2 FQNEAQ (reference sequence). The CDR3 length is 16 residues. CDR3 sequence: CASSTEREGRPNEQFF.

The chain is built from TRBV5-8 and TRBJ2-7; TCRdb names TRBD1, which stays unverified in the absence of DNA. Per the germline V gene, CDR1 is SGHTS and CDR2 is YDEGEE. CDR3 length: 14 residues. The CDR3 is CASSLGGLWNEQYF.

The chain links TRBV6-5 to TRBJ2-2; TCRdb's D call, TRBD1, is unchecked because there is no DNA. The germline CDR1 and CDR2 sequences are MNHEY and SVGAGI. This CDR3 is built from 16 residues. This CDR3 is CASSYTTLRGTGELFF.

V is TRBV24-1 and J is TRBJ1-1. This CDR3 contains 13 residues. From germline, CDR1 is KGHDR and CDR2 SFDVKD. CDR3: CATSDFPYTEAFF.

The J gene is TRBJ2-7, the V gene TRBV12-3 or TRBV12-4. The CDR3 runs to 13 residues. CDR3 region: CASSLVGSHEQYF.

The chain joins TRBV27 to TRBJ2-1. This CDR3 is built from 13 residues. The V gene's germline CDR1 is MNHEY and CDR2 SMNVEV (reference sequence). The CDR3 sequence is CASSLAGLNEQFF.

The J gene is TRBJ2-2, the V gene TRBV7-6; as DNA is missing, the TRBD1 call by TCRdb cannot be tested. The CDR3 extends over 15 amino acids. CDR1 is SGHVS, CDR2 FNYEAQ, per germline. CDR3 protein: CASSWTGGPTGELFF.

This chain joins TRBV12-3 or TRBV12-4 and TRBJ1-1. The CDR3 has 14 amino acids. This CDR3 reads CASSFGTANTEAFF.

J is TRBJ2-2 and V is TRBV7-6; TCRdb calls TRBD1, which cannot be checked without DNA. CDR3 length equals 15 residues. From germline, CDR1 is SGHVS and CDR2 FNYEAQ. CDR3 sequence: CASSLEGGVSGELFF.

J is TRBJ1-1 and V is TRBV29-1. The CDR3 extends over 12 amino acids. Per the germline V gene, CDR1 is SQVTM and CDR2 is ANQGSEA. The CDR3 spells CSVEKLNTEAFF.

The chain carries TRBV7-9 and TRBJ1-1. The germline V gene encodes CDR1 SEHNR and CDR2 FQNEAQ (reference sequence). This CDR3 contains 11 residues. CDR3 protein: CASTSSTEAFF.

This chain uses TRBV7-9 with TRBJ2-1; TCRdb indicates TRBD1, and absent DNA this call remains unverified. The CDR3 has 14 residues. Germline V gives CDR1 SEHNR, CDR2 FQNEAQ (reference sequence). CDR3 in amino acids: CASREFSSYNEQFF.

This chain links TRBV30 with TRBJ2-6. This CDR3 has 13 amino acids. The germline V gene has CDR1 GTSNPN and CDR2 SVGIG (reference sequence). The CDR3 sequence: CACGSSGANVLTF.

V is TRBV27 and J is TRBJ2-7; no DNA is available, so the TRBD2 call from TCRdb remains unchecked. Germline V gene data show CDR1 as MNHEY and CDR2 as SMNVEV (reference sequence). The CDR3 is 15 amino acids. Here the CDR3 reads CASSRQGPRNIEQYF.

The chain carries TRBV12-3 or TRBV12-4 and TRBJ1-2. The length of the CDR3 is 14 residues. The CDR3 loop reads CASSFLTVSDGYTF.

CDR3 protein: CASRGSHNEQFF. The chain uses TRBV6-5 and TRBJ2-1; TCRdb selects TRBD1, and the lack of DNA leaves this call unchecked. This CDR3 is 12 amino acids long. The germline CDR1 and CDR2 sequences are MNHEY and SVGAGI.

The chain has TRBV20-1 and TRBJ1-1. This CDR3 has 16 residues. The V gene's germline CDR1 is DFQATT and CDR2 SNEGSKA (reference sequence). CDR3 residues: CSARDLTRGENTEAFF.

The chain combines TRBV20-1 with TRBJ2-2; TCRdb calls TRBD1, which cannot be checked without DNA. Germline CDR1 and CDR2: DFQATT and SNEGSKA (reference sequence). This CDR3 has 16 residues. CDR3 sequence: CSARDQDRADTGELFF.

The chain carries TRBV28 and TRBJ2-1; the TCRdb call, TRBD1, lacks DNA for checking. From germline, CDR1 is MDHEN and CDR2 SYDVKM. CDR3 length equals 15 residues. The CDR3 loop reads CATRVRGGSYNEQFF.

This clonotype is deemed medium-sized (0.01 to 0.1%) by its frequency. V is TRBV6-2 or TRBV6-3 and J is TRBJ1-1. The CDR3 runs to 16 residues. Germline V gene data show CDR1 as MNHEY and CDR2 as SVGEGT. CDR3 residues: CASSLGKTELNTEAFF.

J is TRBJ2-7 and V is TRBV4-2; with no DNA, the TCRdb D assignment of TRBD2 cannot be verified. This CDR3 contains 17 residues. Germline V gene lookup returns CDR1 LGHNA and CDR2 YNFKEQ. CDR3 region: CASSPTSSGGRSYEQYF.

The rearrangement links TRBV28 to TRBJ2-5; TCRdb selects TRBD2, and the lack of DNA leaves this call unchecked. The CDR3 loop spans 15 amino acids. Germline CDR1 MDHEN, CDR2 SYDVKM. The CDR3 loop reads CASTSSSDLGETQYF.

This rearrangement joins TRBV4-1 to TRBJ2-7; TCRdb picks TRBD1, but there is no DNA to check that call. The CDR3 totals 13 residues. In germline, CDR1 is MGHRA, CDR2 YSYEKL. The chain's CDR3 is CASSAGGDYEQYF.

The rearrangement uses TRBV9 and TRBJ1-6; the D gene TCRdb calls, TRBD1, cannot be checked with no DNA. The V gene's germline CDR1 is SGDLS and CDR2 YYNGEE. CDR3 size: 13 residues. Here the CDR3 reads CASSVQGNSPLHF.

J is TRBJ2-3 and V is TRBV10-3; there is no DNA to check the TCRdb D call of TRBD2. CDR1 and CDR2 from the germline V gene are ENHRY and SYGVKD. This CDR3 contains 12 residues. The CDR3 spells CAIRGGTDTQYF.